This paragraph reports one TCR beta chain. What it binds is unknown. The study isolated at least 6.5 million PBMCs from each sample. Per sample, extraction of total RNA gave at least 5 micrograms in every case. For the second PCR, which ran for about 7 to 11 cycles, a sample-barcoded 5' primer and a J-beta primer mix were used. TCRdb independently ran MiXCR on the 5' RACE reads; one entry per CDR3 protein. The sample records 700,000 or so distinct CDR3 sequences, about 20% being singletons. This sample was taken from a study of blood T cells in healthy people across ages. Whole-study context: Capture via template switching afforded approximately one barcoded beta molecule per two T cells. Study conclusions and caveats: Naive T cell percentage by flow cytometry tracked strongly with beta diversity.

From germline, CDR1 is SGHAT and CDR2 FQNNGV. This CDR3 has 17 amino acids. Trimming took 0 bases from V and 1 from J; bases not matched to a gene: 7. The V gene is TRBV11-2, the J gene TRBJ2-5; 8 nucleotides match TRBD1. The clonotype originates from a man in his sixties or seventies in good health. The specimen was blood. CDR3 protein: CASSLDGYTGGQETQYF. The CDR3 nucleotides are TGTGCCAGCAGCTTAGATGGGTATACAGGGGGCCAAGAGACCCAGTACTTC.